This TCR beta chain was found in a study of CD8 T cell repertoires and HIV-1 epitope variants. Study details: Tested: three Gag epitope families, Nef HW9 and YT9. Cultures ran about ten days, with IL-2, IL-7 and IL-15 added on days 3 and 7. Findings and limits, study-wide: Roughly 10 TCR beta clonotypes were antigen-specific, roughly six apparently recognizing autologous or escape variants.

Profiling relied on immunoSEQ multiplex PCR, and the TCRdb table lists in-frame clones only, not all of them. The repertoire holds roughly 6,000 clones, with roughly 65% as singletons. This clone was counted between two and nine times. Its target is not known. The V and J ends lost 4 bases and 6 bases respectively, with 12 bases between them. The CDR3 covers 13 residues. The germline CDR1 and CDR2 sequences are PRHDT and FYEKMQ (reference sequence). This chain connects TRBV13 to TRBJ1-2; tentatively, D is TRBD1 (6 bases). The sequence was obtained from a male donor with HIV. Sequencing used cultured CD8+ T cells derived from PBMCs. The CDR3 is CASSSRGRDGYTF. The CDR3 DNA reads TGTGCCAGCAGCTCCCGGGGGCGAGATGGCTACACCTTC.